This TCR beta chain was observed in a study of T cell responses to AZD1222 COVID-19 vaccine. The length of the CDR3 is 16 residues. V shed 3 bases and J shed 1 base, with 16 bases lying between them. Germline values: CDR1 SGHNT, CDR2 YYREEE (reference sequence). TCRdb's copy holds only in-frame clones and misses some; the assay was immunoSEQ multiplex PCR. Among some 100,000 clones listed, about 87% were seen once. This TCR came from an adult in good health. The V and J genes are TRBV5-4 and TRBJ1-2, with D perhaps matching TRBD1 (6 bases). The sample was peripheral blood, taken on day 0 of AZD1222 vaccination. DNA for the CDR3: TGTGCCAGCAGCTGGGGGGCAGGACAGAGTAACTATGGCTACACCTTC. Encoded protein: CASSWGAGQSNYGYTF.